This is a list of T cell receptor beta chains from one sample in a study of blood T cell repertoires in COVID-19. The protocol was immunoSEQ multiplex PCR, while the TCRdb copy is restricted to in-frame clones and leaves out a portion. The sample has roughly 64,000 clones; just over 85% are singletons. The sample comprised peripheral blood. The receptors come from a man aged 50-60 years with active COVID-19. Both conserved end residues are part of each CDR3. The D gene is left open where the match is weak. Size tells how often a clone was seen (once, few, many) or the class of an expanded clone, and some rows leave it out.

V gene: TRBV2; D gene: TRBD2; J gene: TRBJ2-5; clone size: NA; CDR3 DNA: TGTGCCAGCCATCTAGCGGCCCAAGAGACCCAGTACTTC; CDR3 protein: CASHLAAQETQYF
V gene: TRBV7-2; D gene: TRBD1; J gene: TRBJ1-2; clone size: NA; CDR3 DNA: TGTGCCAGCAGCCCTTTGGGGACAGGGCGCAATGGCTACACCTTC; CDR3 protein: CASSPLGTGRNGYTF
V gene: TRBV4-2; D gene: NA; J gene: TRBJ1-5; clone size: NA; CDR3 DNA: TGTGCCAGCAGCCAGACCCGGGGGCAGCCCCAGCATTTT; CDR3 protein: CASSQTRGQPQHF
V gene: TRBV5-1; D gene: NA; J gene: TRBJ2-5; clone size: NA; CDR3 DNA: TGCGCCAGCAGGCCCTCTAGAGAAGAGACCCAGTACTTC; CDR3 protein: CASRPSREETQYF
V gene: TRBV7-9; D gene: TRBD1; J gene: TRBJ2-3; clone size: NA; CDR3 DNA: TGTGCCAGCAGCTCACAGGGGATTACGACAGATACGCAGTATTTT; CDR3 protein: CASSSQGITTDTQYF
V gene: TRBV9; D gene: TRBD2; J gene: TRBJ2-7; clone size: NA; CDR3 DNA: TGTGCCCCCGCCCCTGAGCGGGAGGGCCAAACCTACGAGCAGTACTTC; CDR3 protein: CAPAPEREGQTYEQYF
V gene: TRBV10-1; D gene: NA; J gene: TRBJ2-5; clone size: NA; CDR3 DNA: TGCGCCAGCAGTGAGTCGATTAGCGAGACCCAGTACTTC; CDR3 protein: CASSESISETQYF
V gene: TRBV13; D gene: NA; J gene: TRBJ1-3; clone size: NA; CDR3 DNA: TGTGCCAGCAGCTTGGCCGGAAACACCATATATTTT; CDR3 protein: CASSLAGNTIYF
V gene: TRBV9; D gene: NA; J gene: TRBJ2-7; clone size: NA; CDR3 DNA: TGTGCCAGCAGCGCCTCGGGACTCCTCTACGAGCAGTACTTC; CDR3 protein: CASSASGLLYEQYF
V gene: TRBV2; D gene: TRBD2; J gene: TRBJ2-7; clone size: NA; CDR3 DNA: TGTGCCAGCAGTACCGGGACTAGCTACGAGCAGTACTTC; CDR3 protein: CASSTGTSYEQYF
V gene: TRBV7-8; D gene: NA; J gene: TRBJ2-1; clone size: NA; CDR3 DNA: TGTGCCAGCAGCTTAGGGGGCAGGGGACACAATGAGCAGTTCTTC; CDR3 protein: CASSLGGRGHNEQFF
V gene: TRBV7-3; D gene: NA; J gene: TRBJ2-1; clone size: NA; CDR3 DNA: TGTGCCAGCAGCCCCAGACGGGGGAGTGAGCAGTTCTTC; CDR3 protein: CASSPRRGSEQFF
V gene: TRBV6-2/TRBV6-3; D gene: NA; J gene: TRBJ1-4; clone size: NA; CDR3 DNA: TGTGCCAGCAGTTGGAGGTCTAATGAAAAACTGTTTTTT; CDR3 protein: CASSWRSNEKLFF
V gene: TRBV19; D gene: TRBD1; J gene: TRBJ1-4; clone size: NA; CDR3 DNA: TGTGCCAGTAGTAGAACCTCCGGGACAGGGGGCGAAAAACTGTTTTTT; CDR3 protein: CASSRTSGTGGEKLFF
V gene: TRBV25-1; D gene: TRBD1; J gene: TRBJ2-7; clone size: NA; CDR3 DNA: TGTGCCAGCAATACCGGGACAGGGGGCTACGAGCAGTACTTC; CDR3 protein: CASNTGTGGYEQYF
V gene: TRBV19; D gene: NA; J gene: TRBJ1-5; clone size: NA; CDR3 DNA: TGTGCCAGCAGTAGGGACGGACTAGAGAAGCCCCAGCATTTT; CDR3 protein: CASSRDGLEKPQHF
V gene: TRBV7-2; D gene: TRBD1; J gene: TRBJ2-7; clone size: NA; CDR3 DNA: TGTGCCAGCAGCCCGTGGGGACAGGGGTCCTACGAGCAGTACTTC; CDR3 protein: CASSPWGQGSYEQYF
V gene: TRBV7-3; D gene: NA; J gene: TRBJ2-1; clone size: NA; CDR3 DNA: TGTGCCAGCAGCTCTTTGCGGGGAGCTGAGCAGTTCTTC; CDR3 protein: CASSSLRGAEQFF
V gene: TRBV12-5; D gene: TRBD1; J gene: TRBJ1-5; clone size: NA; CDR3 DNA: TGTGCTAGTGGCCCACCACTGACAGGGGCGGATCAGCCCCAGCATTTT; CDR3 protein: CASGPPLTGADQPQHF
V gene: TRBV5-4; D gene: NA; J gene: TRBJ1-3; clone size: NA; CDR3 DNA: TGTGCCAGCAGCTTGGCCGGCAGGGGTATAGCGGGAAACACCATATATTTT; CDR3 protein: CASSLAGRGIAGNTIYF
V gene: TRBV6-2/TRBV6-3; D gene: NA; J gene: TRBJ2-2; clone size: NA; CDR3 DNA: TGTGCCAGCATCCCAGGGGGAGGGCCGAACACCGGGGAGCTGTTTTTT; CDR3 protein: CASIPGGGPNTGELFF
V gene: TRBV5-4; D gene: TRBD2; J gene: TRBJ2-2; clone size: NA; CDR3 DNA: TGTGCCAGCAGCTTGGTTTCGACTAGCGGGAGGGTCGCCGGGGAGCTGTTTTTT; CDR3 protein: CASSLVSTSGRVAGELFF
V gene: TRBV10-3; D gene: TRBD1; J gene: TRBJ1-1; clone size: NA; CDR3 DNA: TGTGCCCCGCGGACAGGGAGGATGAACACTGAAGCTTTCTTT; CDR3 protein: CAPRTGRMNTEAFF
V gene: TRBV3-1/TRBV3-2; D gene: NA; J gene: TRBJ2-2; clone size: NA; CDR3 DNA: TGTGCCAGCAGCCAGGGACCGGGACTTCTCACCGGGGAGCTGTTTTTT; CDR3 protein: CASSQGPGLLTGELFF
V gene: TRBV9; D gene: TRBD1; J gene: TRBJ1-5; clone size: NA; CDR3 DNA: TGTGCCAGCAGCCGGGACAGGGCCCAACAGCCCCAGCATTTT; CDR3 protein: CASSRDRAQQPQHF
V gene: TRBV28; D gene: TRBD2; J gene: TRBJ2-3; clone size: NA; CDR3 DNA: TGTGCCAGCAAACGACTAGCGGGGAGAGATACGCAGTATTTT; CDR3 protein: CASKRLAGRDTQYF
V gene: TRBV7-9; D gene: TRBD1; J gene: TRBJ1-3; clone size: few; CDR3 DNA: TGTGCCAGCAGCCCAACGACAGGGCCTGGAAACACCATATATTTT; CDR3 protein: CASSPTTGPGNTIYF
V gene: TRBV19; D gene: NA; J gene: TRBJ2-7; clone size: NA; CDR3 DNA: TGTGCCAGTAGTATTAATGAGTACTCCTACGAGCAGTACTTC; CDR3 protein: CASSINEYSYEQYF
V gene: TRBV18; D gene: NA; J gene: TRBJ2-5; clone size: NA; CDR3 DNA: TGTGCCAGCTCAGACTATCAAGAGACCCAGTACTTC; CDR3 protein: CASSDYQETQYF